This T cell receptor beta chain emerged from a study of cytomegalovirus exposure and HLA in healthy donors (dated by TCRdb to the late 2010s). Turning to the overall study: An earlier analysis of about 530 of the donors reported 276 Gb of sequence data and around 110 million unique TCR beta sequences obtained from about 179 million T cells. An early release covering about 600 HLA-typed donors comprised 300 to 350 gigabases of sequencing data and around 80 million unique TCR sequences. Of the 300 to 400 genotyped donors, approximately 80% fell in the genetic ancestry cluster associated with self-reported Caucasian donors. The study aimed to test whether cataloging public T cell receptors could reveal signatures of past pathogen exposure. The T cell repertoires of 550 to 850 subjects were profiled by immunosequencing and related to cytomegalovirus serostatus. Along with the approximately 700-subject first cohort, a separate validation cohort of over a hundred different subjects was used. To predict cytomegalovirus infection status, the study combined high-throughput TCR immunosequencing, statistical association of individual TCRs with disease status, and machine learning. To study patterns of TCR occurrence, a later analysis re-analyzed previously published TCR beta repertoires from 650 to 750 donors and added high-resolution HLA genotyping. The later analysis used no new phenotypic data to find candidate immune exposures, relying instead on TCR beta sequences and their occurrence across donors. To decide whether each TCR beta V gene segment behaved as functional or pseudogenic, an earlier analysis of fewer than 750 of the donors relied on high-throughput TCR beta sequencing. Donor age, sex, ethnicity and CMV serostatus were compiled alongside the repertoire data. A later genetic analysis took genome-wide SNP genotypes for 398 of the 666 donors and used that subset as a discovery cohort. Every repertoire in the discovery cohort had been generated on one and the same sequencing platform. HLA typing covered class I and class II loci at four-digit resolution. The number of typed donors differed by locus: about 629-630 for A, B, C, DRB1 and DQB1; roughly 510 for DQA1; around 580 for DPA1; and some 450 for DPB1. Roughly 5 DR-DQ haplotypes were handled as single units for association and clustering, since linkage in the cohort was strong. Across some 400 genotyped donors of the cohort, an average of 235,054 unique TCR beta nucleotide sequences per donor were sequenced, and around 20% of those sequences were non-productive.

The cohort comprised more than 550 healthy bone marrow donors. Cohort members were all nominally healthy when sampled, although unrecorded immune exposures were likely present. The donor tested CMV seropositive and was one of the 289 seropositive cohort members. A peripheral blood sample was collected from each donor, and TCR beta sequencing was performed on peripheral blood mononuclear cells. Genomic DNA was extracted from the blood cell samples with the Qiagen DNeasy Blood Extraction Kit. The protocol used for the library was the immunoSEQ multiplex PCR assay. For the multiplex PCR, a mixture combining 60 forward primers for TCR Vbeta segments and 13 reverse primers for TCR Jbeta segments was used. The CDR3 region of rearranged TCR beta genes was amplified from genomic DNA by a multiplex PCR assay. On the Illumina HiSeq System, the amplified TCR beta libraries were sequenced as 87-base-pair reads. In the source study's methods: In a later analysis, some 80 million unique TCR beta chains were counted across the 650 to 750 repertoires, and around 11 million of these chains were shared by at least two donors. Raw reads were error-corrected and collapsed into unique sequences with a nearest-neighbor algorithm that merged closely related sequences to remove PCR and sequencing errors. V, D and J gene segments were assigned by aligning CDR3 sequences to IMGT reference sequences. For a sequence to be retained, a match of at least six nucleotides was required to both a V gene segment and a J gene segment. Rearrangements were classified as productive when the CDR3 lacked stop codons and remained in frame with V and J, and all other rearrangements were classified as non-productive. CDR3 was defined by IMGT convention, running from the second conserved V-encoded cysteine to the conserved J-encoded phenylalanine. The earlier analysis of a few hundred of the donors excluded any sequence lacking an unambiguous match to a single V gene segment. An earlier analysis of some 610 of the donors called V segments functional above 56.7% productive rearrangements and segregating when the between-donor standard deviation exceeded 5%. A statistical classification framework was built for diagnosing cytomegalovirus status from the catalog of TCR beta chain sequences. A later analysis assigned V and J genes by comparing TCR nucleotide sequences with IMGT/GENE-DB human TR gene sequences. The TCRdist pipeline was used in a later analysis to assign CDR3 sequences and most-parsimonious VDJ recombination scenarios. In a later analysis, every TCR beta chain was defined by the combination of its CDR3 amino acid sequence and its V-gene family, and reads without a unique V-gene family were dropped. To address suspected cross-contamination and a sequencing artifact, a later analysis removed roughly 640 highly shared, low-generation-probability nucleotide sequences. For each public chain, a later analysis derived a clonal expansion index from normalized ranks of inferred template counts within each repertoire. In a later analysis, generation probabilities were computed with a VDJ recombination model fitted to out-of-frame rearrangements, and the resulting probabilities were checked against IGoR. Hypergeometric tests were used in a later analysis to score TCR-TCR, TCR-HLA and TCR-CMV co-occurrence, with a repertoire-size bias correction applied to the TCR pairs. False discovery rates were estimated in a later analysis by permuting HLA or CMV assignments 20 times. In a later analysis, co-occurring TCRs were grouped using DBSCAN, and TCRdist sequence similarity was added for clustering within HLA-allele-positive subsets. For co-occurrence clustering, repertoires with fewer than 30,000 or more than 120,000 public chains were excluded, along with roughly 5 repertoires with anomalous nucleotide sharing. This immuneACCESS table, as held by TCRdb, lists in-frame sequences with V and J called but not all clones. Of the missing ones, under half trace to an unresolved V gene in checked studies; the others have no known cause. V and J calls and clone size follow that table, whereas D and trimming were derived from the DNA. Present in this sample are about 160,000 clones, 82% of which were seen just once. The ten largest clones take up roughly 0.99% of the sample.

The V and J ends are trimmed by 2 bases and 7 bases, leaving 9 bases between them. CDR1 and CDR2 (SGHRS, YFSETQ) derive from the germline V gene. The CDR3 covers 12 residues, taking in both the cysteine and the phenylalanine. The entry retains the CDR3 DNA only, 36 bases that are in frame from base 1. General study outcomes and caveats: Only TCR beta chains were sequenced in this cohort, and the absence of alpha or paired-chain data limited detectable features. Correlated functional status among segregating V segments might reflect linkage disequilibrium, but an unknown experimental factor could not be ruled out. The authors suggested that the approach could potentially be extended to other disease states and immunological phenotypes. In the study, 150 to 200 TCR beta chains were listed as associated with cytomegalovirus. A later genetic analysis associated a missense DCLRE1C variant with V-gene and J-gene trimming of TCR beta chains, and an independent cohort replicated the association. CMV serostatus was the only immune exposure information available for the cohort. A later analysis found that HLA-associated TCR beta chains were more clonally expanded and had lower generation probabilities than equally common non-associated chains. The presence/absence analyses assumed that sequencing depth was roughly uniform across donors, and that assumption may not be true. Some IMGT-functional V segments, including TRBV6-2 and TRBV6-3, could not be told apart with the 87-base-pair reads, so those segments were excluded. A further reported finding was that TCR beta sequences accurately predicted the HLA-A and HLA-B alleles for most subjects in the first cohort. In a later analysis, the rate of TCR association differed among HLA loci, with DRB1 alleles having the most associated TCRs and HLA-C alleles having the fewest. According to a later analysis, most CMV-associated TCR beta chains appeared to be HLA-restricted, and the HLA associations seemed to be driven largely by CMV exposure. In a later genetic analysis, fewer N-insertions in productive TCRs were reported among donors in an Asian-associated ancestry cluster than the 666-donor mean. In an earlier analysis of around 600 of the donors, most TCR beta V segments were observed in productive rearrangements about 90% or about 30% of the time, broadly matching IMGT annotations. Because counts were too low, about 17 rarely observed V segments, including chromosome 9 orphons, were excluded from the earlier analysis of under 650 of the donors. HLA typing was unavailable for some donors at each locus, so association tests used only the typed subset. A later analysis reported that several top co-occurrence clusters appeared linked to parvovirus B19, influenza, CMV and Epstein-Barr virus. A later analysis associated about 17,000 TCR beta sequences with specific HLA alleles at a false discovery rate of 0.05. Three of the identified cytomegalovirus-associated TCR beta chains were confirmed in vitro to be specific for cytomegalovirus antigens. A cluster of highly shared sequence variants was judged likely to represent a technical artifact of the sequencing pipeline. Across donors, most TCR sequences were observed very rarely, whereas some public TCRs were present in many individuals. The classifier was reported to diagnose cytomegalovirus status with high specificity and sensitivity in both the original and validation cohorts. When HLA alleles, especially DR and DQ, strongly co-occurred, TCR associations were difficult to assign to individual alleles.

Concerning this clone itself: The antigen it binds to is not known. The sample holds no much larger clone one base away, and base qualities are not on file.

Source material: PBMCs. This sequence uses TRBV5-1 and TRBJ1-1, and TRBD1 may be the D gene, going by 6 matching bases. The sequence came from a girl between 2 and 10 years old in good health and CMV-seropositive. The nucleotide sequence reads as follows: TGCGCCAGCAGCTTACAGGGAATTGAAGCTTTCTTT. This sequence encodes CASSLQGIEAFF.